Shown below are 7 T cell receptor beta chains from a single sample sequenced in a study of blood T cell repertoires in COVID-19. TCRdb's copy holds only in-frame clones and misses some; the assay was immunoSEQ multiplex PCR. The sample carries hundreds of thousands of clones, more than 85% recorded once. The sample was peripheral blood. The receptor set was obtained from a man aged 35 to 55 with acute or convalescent COVID-19.

The chain joins TRBV11-2 to TRBJ2-2, with 8 bases identical to TRBD2. J lost 4 bases, V lost 0 bases, and 4 bases had no gene match. Germline V gene data show CDR1 as SGHAT and CDR2 as FQNNGV. This CDR3 is built from 16 residues. CDR3 DNA: TGTGCCAGCAGCTTAGAAGTAGCGGGGCGCACCGGGGAGCTGTTTTTT. It is translated as CASSLEVAGRTGELFF.

The chain employs TRBV7-6 and TRBJ2-7, with 7 bases matching TRBD1. Germline lookup yields CDR1 SGHVS and CDR2 FNYEAQ. J lost 5 bases, V lost 1 base, and 8 bases had no gene match. The CDR3 has 15 amino acids. CDR3 protein: CASSLVGRGFDEQYF. The CDR3 bases are TGTGCCAGCAGCTTAGTGGGCAGGGGGTTCGACGAGCAGTACTTC.

The chain couples TRBV25-1 to TRBJ1-4; no definite D call. CDR1 MGHDK and CDR2 SYGVNS come from the germline V gene. The V and J ends lost 5 bases and 6 bases respectively, with 16 bases between them. The CDR3 loop spans 15 amino acids. In DNA form, the CDR3 reads TGTGCCAGCAGTCGAGAGACCGGGATAGATGAAAAACTGTTTTTT. It yields the protein CASSRETGIDEKLFF. Combining the CDR3 with reference TRBV25-1 and TRBJ1-4 gives the whole variable domain EADIYQTPRYLVIGTGKKITLECSQTMGHDKMYWYQQDPGMELHLIHYSYGVNSTEKGDLSSESTVSRIRTEHFPLTLESARPSHTSQYLCASSRETGIDEKLFFGSGTQLSVL.

The chain uses TRBV27 and TRBJ1-4; 7 bases are a match to TRBD1. V trimming: 6 bases; J trimming: 7 bases; junction bases outside the gene matches: 5. Germline CDR1 and CDR2: MNHEY and SMNVEV (reference sequence). CDR3 length: 13 amino acids. The CDR3 is CASSSGGAEKLFF. DNA for the CDR3: TGTGCCAGCAGCTCAGGGGGAGCTGAAAAACTGTTTTTT.

This chain joins TRBV3-1 (or the pseudogene TRBV3-2) and TRBJ1-5, with D unresolved. CDR1 LGHDT and CDR2 YNNKEL come from the germline V gene (reference sequence). V lost 0 bases, J lost 12 bases, and 12 bases lay in between. The CDR3 has 13 residues. The CDR3 region is CASSQDRGGHQHF. The CDR3 nucleotides read TGTGCCAGCAGCCAAGATCGGGGAGGCCACCAGCATTTT.

This clone was detected a few times. The genes are TRBV7-9 and TRBJ1-1; a possible D gene is TRBD1 (5 bases). Germline V gives CDR1 SEHNR, CDR2 FQNEAQ (reference sequence). Trimming removed 5 bases at V and 0 bases at J, with 10 bases between. CDR3 length equals 14 residues. CDR3 DNA: TGTGCCAGCAGCATCGGACATGTGAACACTGAAGCTTTCTTT. It yields the protein CASSIGHVNTEAFF. Based on the CDR3 plus reference TRBV7-9 and TRBJ1-1, the full variable domain is DTGVSQNPRHKITKRGQNVTFRCDPISEHNRLYWYRQTLGQGPEFLTYFQNEAQLEKSRLLSDRFSAERPKGSFSTLEIQRTEQGDSAMYLCASSIGHVNTEAFFGQGTRLTVV.

This rearrangement joins TRBV18 to TRBJ2-7; 11 nucleotides agree with TRBD2. Germline V gene lookup returns CDR1 KGHSH and CDR2 LQKENI. The junction had 3 bases not matched to a gene; V was cut back by 3 bases and J by 2 bases. The CDR3 covers 15 residues. The CDR3 is CASSPGTSGTYEQYF. The CDR3, as DNA: TGTGCCAGCTCACCTGGGACTAGCGGAACCTACGAGCAGTACTTC.